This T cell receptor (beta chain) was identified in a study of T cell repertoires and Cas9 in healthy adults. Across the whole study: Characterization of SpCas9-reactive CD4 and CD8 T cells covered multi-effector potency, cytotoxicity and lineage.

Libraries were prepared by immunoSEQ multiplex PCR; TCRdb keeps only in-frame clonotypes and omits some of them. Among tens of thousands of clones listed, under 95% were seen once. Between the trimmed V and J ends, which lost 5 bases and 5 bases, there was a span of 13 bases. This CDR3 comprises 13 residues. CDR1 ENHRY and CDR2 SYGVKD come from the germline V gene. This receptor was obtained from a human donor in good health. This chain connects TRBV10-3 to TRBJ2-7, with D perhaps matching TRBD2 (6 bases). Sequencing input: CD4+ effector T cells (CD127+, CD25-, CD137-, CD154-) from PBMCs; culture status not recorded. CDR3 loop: CAISPRGSDEQYF. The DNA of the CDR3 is TGTGCCATCAGTCCCCGGGGGAGCGACGAGCAGTACTTC.